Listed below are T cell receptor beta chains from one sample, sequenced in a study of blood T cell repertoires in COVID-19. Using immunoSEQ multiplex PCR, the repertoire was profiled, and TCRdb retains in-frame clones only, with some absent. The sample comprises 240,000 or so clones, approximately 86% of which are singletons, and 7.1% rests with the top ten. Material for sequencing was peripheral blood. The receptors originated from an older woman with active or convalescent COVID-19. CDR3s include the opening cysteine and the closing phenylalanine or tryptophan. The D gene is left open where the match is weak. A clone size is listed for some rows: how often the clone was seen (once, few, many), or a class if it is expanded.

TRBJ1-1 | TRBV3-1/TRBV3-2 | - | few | TGTGCCAGCAGCCAATGGGAGGGTGGGAACACTGAAGCTTTCTTT | CASSQWEGGNTEAFF
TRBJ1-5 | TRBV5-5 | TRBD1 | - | TGTGCCAGCAGCTTGGCGTCGACAGGGAGCAATCAGCCCCAGCATTTT | CASSLASTGSNQPQHF
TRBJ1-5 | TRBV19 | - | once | TGTGCCAGTAGTAGGGAGGGTTATCAGCCCCAGCATTTT | CASSREGYQPQHF
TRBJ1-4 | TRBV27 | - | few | TGTGCCAGCGTGAGCCTTTCTGCAACTAATGAAAAACTGTTTTTT | CASVSLSATNEKLFF
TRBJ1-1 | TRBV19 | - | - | TGTGCCAGTGGAAGGACTGACCCGAACACTGAAGCTTTCTTT | CASGRTDPNTEAFF
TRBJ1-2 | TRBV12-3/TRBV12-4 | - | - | TGTGCCAGCAGTGCAGAGGGCTATGGCTACACCTTC | CASSAEGYGYTF
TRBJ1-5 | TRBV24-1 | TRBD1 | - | TGTGCCACCAGTGATGGGGGACAGGGGACTCTTGTCCCCCAGCATTTT | CATSDGGQGTLVPQHF
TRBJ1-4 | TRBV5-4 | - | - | TGTGCCAGCAGCCAGGACAGTAAGGAGGAAAAACTGTTTTTT | CASSQDSKEEKLFF
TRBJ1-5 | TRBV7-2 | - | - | TGTGCCAGCAGCTCCGAGGTAGGGAGGGGTCAGCCCCAGCATTTT | CASSSEVGRGQPQHF
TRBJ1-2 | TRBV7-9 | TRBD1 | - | TGTGCCAGCAGCCTCGGGGGACAGGGGCATGGCTACACCTTC | CASSLGGQGHGYTF
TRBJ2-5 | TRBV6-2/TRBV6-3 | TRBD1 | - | TGTGCCAGCAGTTTCCTCCGGACAGGTTGGGAAGAGACCCAGTACTTC | CASSFLRTGWEETQYF
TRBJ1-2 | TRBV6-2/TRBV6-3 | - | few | TGTGCCAGCAGTCATCCGTTCGCGAACTATGGCTACACCTTC | CASSHPFANYGYTF
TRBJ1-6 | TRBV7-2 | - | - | TGTGCCAGCAGCTTAGTTGCAGACTATAATTCACCCCTCCACTTT | CASSLVADYNSPLHF
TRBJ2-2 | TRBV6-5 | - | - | TGTGCCAGCACCGCGACGAACACCGGGGAGCTGTTTTTT | CASTATNTGELFF
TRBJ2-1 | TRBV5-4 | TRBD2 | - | TGTGCCAGCAGCTTGGGGCCTAGCGGGGGGGCCTCCCACAATGAGCAGTTCTTC | CASSLGPSGGASHNEQFF
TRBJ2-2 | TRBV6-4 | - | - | TGTGCCAGCAGTGACCTCGGGGCGAACACCGGGGAGCTGTTTTTT | CASSDLGANTGELFF
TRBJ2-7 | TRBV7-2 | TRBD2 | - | TGTGCCAGCAGCTCGGGTAGCGGGGGCCTCAAGCAGTACTTC | CASSSGSGGLKQYF
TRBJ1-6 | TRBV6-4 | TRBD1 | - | TGTGCCAGCAGTCCGGGACAGGGAGATTCACCCCTCCACTTT | CASSPGQGDSPLHF
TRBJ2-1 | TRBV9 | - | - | TGTGCCAGCAGCGTAGGGCGCGGGGGCCCATACAATGAGCAGTTCTTC | CASSVGRGGPYNEQFF
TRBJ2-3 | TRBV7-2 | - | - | TGTGCCAGCAGCTTAGCAGGGGGGGCAGATACGCAGTATTTT | CASSLAGGADTQYF
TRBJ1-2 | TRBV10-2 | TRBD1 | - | TGCGCCAGCAGCCAGGACAGGCTGGGTGGCTACACCTTC | CASSQDRLGGYTF
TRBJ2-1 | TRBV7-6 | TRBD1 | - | TGTGCCAGCAGCTTAGGTGGGGCGGGACAGGGGAACAATGAGCAGTTCTTC | CASSLGGAGQGNNEQFF
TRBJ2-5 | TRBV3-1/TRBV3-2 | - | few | TGTGCCAGCAGCCAAGGAACCACTAGTGGTGGAGTTGAGACCCAGTACTTC | CASSQGTTSGGVETQYF
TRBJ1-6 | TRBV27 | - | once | TGTGCCAGCAGTACCAAAAGGAGCTCCTATAATTCACCCCTCCACTTT | CASSTKRSSYNSPLHF